This section outlines one TCR beta chain sequence together with its context. Antigen specificity is unknown. This entry is derived from a study of cytomegalovirus exposure and HLA in healthy donors. 60 Vbeta and 13 Jbeta primers were used in PCR. This table comes from immunoSEQ multiplex PCR, and its TCRdb copy is limited to in-frame clones, with some not included. The sample includes some 110,000 clones, more than 75% of them seen just once. Findings of the study overall: For cytomegalovirus status, the classifier reportedly gave diagnoses with high specificity and sensitivity.

The origin of this receptor is a man aged 35 to 55 in good health and CMV-seronegative. Material for sequencing was PBMCs.

In nucleotides, the CDR3 is TGTGCCAGCAGTCAGGGGCAGCCCCAGCATTTT. Its translation: CASSQGQPQHF. The chain couples TRBV6-5 to TRBJ1-5; D might be TRBD1 (6 bases). The length of the CDR3 is 11 residues. V dropped 5 bases and J dropped 7 bases, with 6 bases sitting between them. Per the germline V gene, CDR1 is MNHEY and CDR2 is SVGAGI.